The T cell receptor (beta chain) under discussion was sequenced for a study of shared clonotypes between healthy human individuals. Turning to the study itself: Donors had three CD4 naive, three CD4 memory, two CD8 naive and one CD8 memory plate apiece.

The donor population consisted of healthy HIV-negative adults with no recent acute infections or vaccinations. Every donor, a Caucasian adult, lived in Nashville, Tennessee. Sorted-subset replicate PCR reactions were performed with around 200 ng DNA, corresponding to roughly 30,000 T cell genomes. Clones were read by immunoSEQ multiplex PCR, and TCRdb kept only the in-frame ones, dropping some. Of roughly 680,000 clones in the sample, roughly 72% were seen once. Details on this clone: Distinct nucleotide sequences in the sample also encode this CDR3.

This CDR3 is built from 16 residues. Germline trimming cut 5 bases from V and 2 bases from J; bases unmatched to any gene: 9. CDR1 SEHNR and CDR2 FQNEAQ come from the germline V gene (reference sequence). This sequence was found in a woman aged 25 to 39 in good health. The sample comprised memory CD4+ T cells sorted from blood. The subset was: CD45RA-negative fraction. The chain has TRBV7-9 and TRBJ2-1; 7 positions agree with TRBD2. For the CDR3, the DNA is TGTGCCAGCAGCCCGAGGGGCGGGAGCGCCTACAATGAGCAGTTCTTC. Translated, it gives CASSPRGGSAYNEQFF. The variable domain in full, completed from reference TRBV7-9 and TRBJ2-1, reads DTGVSQNPRHKITKRGQNVTFRCDPISEHNRLYWYRQTLGQGPEFLTYFQNEAQLEKSRLLSDRFSAERPKGSFSTLEIQRTEQGDSAMYLCASSPRGGSAYNEQFFGPGTRLTVL.